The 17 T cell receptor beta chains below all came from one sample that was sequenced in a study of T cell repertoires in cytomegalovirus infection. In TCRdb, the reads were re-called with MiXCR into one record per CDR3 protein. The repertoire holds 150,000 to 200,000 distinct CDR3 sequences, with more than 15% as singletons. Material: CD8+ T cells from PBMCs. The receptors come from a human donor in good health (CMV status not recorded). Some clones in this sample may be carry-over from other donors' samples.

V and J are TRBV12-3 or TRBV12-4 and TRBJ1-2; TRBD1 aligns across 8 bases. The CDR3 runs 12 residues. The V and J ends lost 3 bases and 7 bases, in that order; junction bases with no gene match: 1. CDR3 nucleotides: TGTGCCAGCAGTTTGACAGGGGCTGGCTACACCTTC. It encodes CASSLTGAGYTF.

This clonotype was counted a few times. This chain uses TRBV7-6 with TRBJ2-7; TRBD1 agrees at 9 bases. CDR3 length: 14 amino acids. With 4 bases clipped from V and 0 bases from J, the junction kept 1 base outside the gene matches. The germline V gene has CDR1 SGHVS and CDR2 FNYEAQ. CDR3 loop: CASSSGQGSYEQYF. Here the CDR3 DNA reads TGTGCCAGCAGCTCGGGACAGGGCTCCTACGAGCAGTACTTC.

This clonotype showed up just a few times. The DNA of the CDR3 is TGCGCCAGCAGCCAGGACAGTTCGAACACCGGGGAGCTGTTTTTT. Encoded protein: CASSQDSSNTGELFF. The chain links TRBV4-3 to TRBJ2-2, with D possibly matching TRBD1 (6 bases). Trimming cost V 3 bases and J 0 bases, with 8 bases left between them. Germline assignment: CDR1 LGHNA and CDR2 YSLEER. The CDR3 sequence is 15 residues long.

In nucleotides, the CDR3 is TGTGCCAGCAGCTTATTTTCAAGGTCTAACTATGGCTACACCTTC. Its protein is CASSLFSRSNYGYTF. The chain links TRBV7-8 to TRBJ1-2; D call uncertain. Deletions cut 2 bases from V and 0 bases from J, with 10 bases between. CDR1 is SGHVS, CDR2 FQNEAQ, per germline. This CDR3 has 15 amino acids.

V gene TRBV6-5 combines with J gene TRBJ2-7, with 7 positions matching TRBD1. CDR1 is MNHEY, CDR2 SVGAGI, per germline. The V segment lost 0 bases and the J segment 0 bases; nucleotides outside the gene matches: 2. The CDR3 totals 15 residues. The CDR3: CASSYSGQTSYEQYF. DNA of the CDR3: TGTGCCAGCAGTTACTCGGGACAGACCTCCTACGAGCAGTACTTC.

CDR3 in amino acids: CASSWGAGETQYF. CDR3 DNA sequence: TGTGCCAGCAGCTGGGGGGCGGGTGAGACCCAGTACTTC. The chain carries TRBV7-9 and TRBJ2-5; perhaps D is TRBD1 or TRBD2 (6 bases each). Germline values: CDR1 SEHNR, CDR2 FQNEAQ (reference sequence). The CDR3 extends over 13 amino acids. With 4 bases removed from V and 5 bases from J, the gap between germline ends came to 11 bases.

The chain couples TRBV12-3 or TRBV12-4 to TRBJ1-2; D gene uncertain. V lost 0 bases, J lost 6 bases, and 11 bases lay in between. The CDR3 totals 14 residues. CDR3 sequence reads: CASSLAEAWDGYTF. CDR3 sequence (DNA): TGTGCCAGCAGTTTAGCTGAGGCGTGGGATGGCTACACCTTC.

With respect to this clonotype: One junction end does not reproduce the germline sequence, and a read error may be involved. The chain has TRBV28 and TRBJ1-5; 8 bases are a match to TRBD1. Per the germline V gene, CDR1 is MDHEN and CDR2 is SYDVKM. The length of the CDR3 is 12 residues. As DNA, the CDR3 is TGTGCCAGCAGTTTATGGGGGACAGGCAAAGATTTT. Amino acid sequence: CASSLWGTGKDF.

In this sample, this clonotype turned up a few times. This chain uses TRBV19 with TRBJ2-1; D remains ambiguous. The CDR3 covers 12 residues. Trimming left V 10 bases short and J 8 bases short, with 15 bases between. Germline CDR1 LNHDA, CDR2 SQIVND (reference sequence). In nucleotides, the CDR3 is TGTGCCACCCCGACCGGAGCCGATGAGCAGTTCTTC. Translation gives CATPTGADEQFF.

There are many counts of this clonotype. DNA for the CDR3: TGTGCCAGCAGTTTATTCTCTTCCTACAATGAGCAGTTCTTC. As protein: CASSLFSSYNEQFF. This chain links TRBV28 with TRBJ2-1; D is unclear. The CDR3 loop spans 14 amino acids. Germline loops: CDR1 MDHEN, CDR2 SYDVKM. Between the trimmed V and J ends, which lost 1 base and 1 base, there was a span of 5 bases.

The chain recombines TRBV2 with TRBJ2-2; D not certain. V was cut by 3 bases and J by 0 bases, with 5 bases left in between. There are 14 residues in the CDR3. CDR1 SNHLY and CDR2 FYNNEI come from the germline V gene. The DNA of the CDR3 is TGTGCCAGCAGTGACGTATCGAACACCGGGGAGCTGTTTTTT. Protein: CASSDVSNTGELFF. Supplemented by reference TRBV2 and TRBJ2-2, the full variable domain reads EPEVTQTPSHQVTQMGQEVILRCVPISNHLYFYWYRQILGQKVEFLVSFYNNEISEKSEIFDDQFSVERPDGSNFTLKIRSTKLEDSAMYFCASSDVSNTGELFFGEGSRLTVL.

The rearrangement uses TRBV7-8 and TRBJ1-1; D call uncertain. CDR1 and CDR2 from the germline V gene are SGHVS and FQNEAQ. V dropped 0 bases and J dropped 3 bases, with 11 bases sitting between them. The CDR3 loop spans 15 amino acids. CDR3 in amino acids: CASSLAYLMDTEAFF. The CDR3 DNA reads TGTGCCAGCAGCTTAGCGTATCTTATGGACACTGAAGCTTTCTTT.

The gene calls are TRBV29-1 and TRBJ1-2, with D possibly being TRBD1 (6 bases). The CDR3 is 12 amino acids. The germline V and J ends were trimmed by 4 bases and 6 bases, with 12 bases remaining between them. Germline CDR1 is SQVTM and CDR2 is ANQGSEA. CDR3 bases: TGCAGCGTTGTTGCAGGGGAGAATGGCTACACCTTC. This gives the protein CSVVAGENGYTF.

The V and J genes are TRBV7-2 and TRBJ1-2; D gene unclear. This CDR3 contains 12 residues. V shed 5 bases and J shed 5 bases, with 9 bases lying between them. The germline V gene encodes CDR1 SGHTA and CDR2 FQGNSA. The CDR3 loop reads CASSVPPYGYTF. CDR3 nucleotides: TGTGCCAGCAGCGTCCCACCGTATGGCTACACCTTC.

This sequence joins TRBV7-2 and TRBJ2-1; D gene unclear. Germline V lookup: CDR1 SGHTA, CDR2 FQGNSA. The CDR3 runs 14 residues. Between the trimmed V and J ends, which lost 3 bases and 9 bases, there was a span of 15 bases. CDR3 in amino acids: CASSLFEGRGEQFF. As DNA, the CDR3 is TGTGCCAGCAGCTTGTTTGAAGGTCGCGGTGAGCAGTTCTTC.

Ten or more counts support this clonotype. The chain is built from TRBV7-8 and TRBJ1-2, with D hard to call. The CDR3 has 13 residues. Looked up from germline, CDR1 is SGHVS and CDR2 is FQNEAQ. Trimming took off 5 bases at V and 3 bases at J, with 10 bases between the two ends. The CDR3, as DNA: TGTGCCAGCAGCCCGCAGGATTACTATGGCTACACCTTC. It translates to CASSPQDYYGYTF.

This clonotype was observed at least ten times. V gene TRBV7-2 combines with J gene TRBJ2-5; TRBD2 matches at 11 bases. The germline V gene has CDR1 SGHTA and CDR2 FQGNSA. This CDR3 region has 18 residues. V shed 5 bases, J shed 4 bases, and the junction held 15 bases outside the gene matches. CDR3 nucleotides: TGTGCCAGCAGCCCTGGCGGCCAACTAGCGGGAGTGGGAGAGACCCAGTACTTC. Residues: CASSPGGQLAGVGETQYF.